This TCR beta chain came from a study of blood T cell repertoires in COVID-19. Produced via immunoSEQ multiplex PCR; TCRdb's table is partial and in-frame only. The table includes tens of thousands of clones, over 65% detected once. V gave up 8 bases and J gave up 0 bases; unmatched junction bases: 9. Germline lookup yields CDR1 WNHNN and CDR2 SYGVQD (reference sequence). The length of the CDR3 is 17 residues. Sequencing input: peripheral blood. This sequence joins TRBV10-1 and TRBJ2-6; 8 bases line up with TRBD2. This TCR was recovered from a woman in her fifties or sixties with acute or convalescent COVID-19. The CDR3 reads CASYGRGHSSGANVLTF. Written as DNA, the CDR3 is TGCGCCAGCTACGGGAGGGGACATAGCTCTGGGGCCAACGTCCTGACTTTC.